The next 30 T cell receptor beta chains were all read from a single sample in a study of control samples from healthy donors and cancer patients. This table comes from immunoSEQ multiplex PCR, and its TCRdb copy is limited to in-frame clones, with some not included. The repertoire holds over 100,000 clones, with roughly 89% as singletons. Sequencing was performed on blood. The receptors were sampled from a woman in her fifties or sixties in good health.

The chain links TRBV13 to TRBJ1-6; no clear D gene. Trimming removed 3 bases at V and 0 bases at J, with 6 bases between. The V gene's germline CDR1 is PRHDT and CDR2 FYEKMQ (reference sequence). The CDR3 extends over 15 amino acids. The CDR3 region is CASSFGSSYNSPLHF. The CDR3 coding sequence is TGTGCCAGCAGCTTCGGGAGCTCCTATAATTCACCCCTCCACTTT.

The sample holds one count of this clone. CDR3 nucleotide sequence: TGTGCCAGCAGCGCGCCGGGACTAGCGTACACCGGGGAGCTGTTTTTT. Protein product: CASSAPGLAYTGELFF. The V and J genes are TRBV9 and TRBJ2-2; 10 bases line up with TRBD2. Looked up from germline, CDR1 is SGDLS and CDR2 is YYNGEE. Losses at the gene ends were 3 bases for V and 3 bases for J; bases not matched to a gene: 5. The CDR3 extends over 16 amino acids.

The chain combines TRBV19 with TRBJ1-1; 8 nucleotides line up with TRBD1. The J segment lost 5 bases and the V segment lost 10 bases, leaving 6 bases of the junction unmatched. Germline V CDR1 and CDR2: LNHDA, SQIVND (reference sequence). The CDR3 is made up of 12 amino acids. CDR3 DNA: TGTGCCACCGCTCAGGGGGCAACTGAAGCTTTCTTT. This sequence encodes CATAQGATEAFF.

The chain combines TRBV19 with TRBJ1-5; unclear D gene. The ends were cut back, 0 bases at V and 1 base at J, with 4 bases in the middle. Germline CDR1 and CDR2: LNHDA and SQIVND (reference sequence). This CDR3 contains 14 residues. The CDR3 nucleotides read TGTGCCAGTAGTATAGATTTGAGCAATCAGCCCCAGCATTTT. Its translation: CASSIDLSNQPQHF.

As for this clone: Germline is not matched at one junction end, which may reflect a read error. The chain recombines TRBV5-1 with TRBJ2-7; D may be TRBD1 (6 bases). The CDR3 runs to 15 residues. CDR1 is SGHRS and CDR2 is YFSETQ in the germline V gene. The CDR3 here is CASSLRQGTSHEQYF. The DNA of the CDR3 is TGCGCCAGCAGCTTGCGGCAGGGGACCTCCCACGAGCAGTACTTC.

The chain recombines TRBV19 with TRBJ2-7; 12 bases align to TRBD1. The germline V gene encodes CDR1 LNHDA and CDR2 SQIVND (reference sequence). Trimming cost V 4 bases and J 6 bases; bases outside gene matches: 4. The CDR3 sequence is 14 residues long. The CDR3 nucleotides are TGTGCCAGTAGTAAGGGACAGGGGGCGCGCGAGCAGTACGTC. Encoded protein: CASSKGQGAREQYV.

This chain joins TRBV5-5 and TRBJ1-1, with 9 nucleotides matching TRBD1. CDR1 is SGHKS, CDR2 YYEKEE, per germline (reference sequence). This CDR3 has 15 residues. J gave up 1 base and V 5 bases, and 6 bases lay outside the gene matches. CDR3 residues: CASRRPGQGNTEAFF. The DNA for the CDR3 is TGTGCCAGCAGACGGCCGGGACAGGGGAACACTGAAGCTTTCTTT.

The sample holds one count of this clone. V is TRBV25-1 and J is TRBJ2-5, with D uncertain. The CDR3 loop spans 13 amino acids. Between the trimmed V and J ends, which lost 4 bases and 2 bases, there was a span of 8 bases. CDR1 and CDR2 (germline): MGHDK, SYGVNS. The CDR3 nucleotides read TGTGCCAGCAGTGTACTTGGGCAAGAGACCCAGTACTTC. It translates to CASSVLGQETQYF.

This sequence joins TRBV19 and TRBJ1-5; no reliable D call. Looked up from germline, CDR1 is LNHDA and CDR2 is SQIVND (reference sequence). CDR3 length equals 16 residues. The ends were cut back, 3 bases at V and 9 bases at J, with 21 bases in the middle. CDR3 in amino acids: CASSMRGSQFSLPQHF. The CDR3 DNA reads TGTGCCAGTAGTATGAGAGGATCTCAATTTTCTCTGCCCCAGCATTTT.

This clone was counted a single time. The rearrangement links TRBV30 to TRBJ2-1; D not certain. CDR3 length equals 13 residues. V dropped 1 base and J dropped 11 bases, with 15 bases sitting between them. Germline CDR1 is GTSNPN and CDR2 is SVGIG (reference sequence). Here the CDR3 reads CAWSGSEHLKQFF. The CDR3 nucleotides read TGTGCCTGGAGTGGATCCGAACACTTGAAGCAGTTCTTC.

The chain links TRBV18 to TRBJ2-7; D perhaps matches TRBD2 (6 bases). Trimming cost V 6 bases and J 2 bases, with 11 bases left between them. Germline assignment: CDR1 KGHSH and CDR2 LQKENI. CDR3 length equals 13 residues. CDR3 in amino acids: CASSRDLTYEQYF. The CDR3 nucleotides are TGTGCCAGCTCCCGGGACTTGACCTACGAGCAGTACTTC.

The V call is TRBV7-3, the J call TRBJ2-2, with TRBD2 identical over 7 bases. The CDR3 has 15 residues. The germline gives CDR1 SGHTA, CDR2 FQGTGA. With V trimmed by 5 bases and J by 5 bases, 8 bases remained unmatched. CDR3 protein: CASSPGSGMTGELFF. DNA for the CDR3: TGTGCCAGCAGCCCTGGGAGCGGGATGACCGGGGAGCTGTTTTTT.

The V and J genes are TRBV15 and TRBJ2-3, with 10 bases fitting TRBD2. CDR3 length equals 17 residues. Germline V gene sequence: CDR1 LNHNV, CDR2 YYDKDF (reference sequence). The J segment lost 3 bases and the V segment lost 0 bases, leaving 6 bases of the junction unmatched. The CDR3 DNA sequence: TGTGCCACCAGCAGAGACGATAGCGGGGGGCCGACAGATACGCAGTATTTT. Amino acid sequence: CATSRDDSGGPTDTQYF.

This clone was counted once. The chain joins TRBV7-9 to TRBJ1-1; possible D gene TRBD1, 5 bases. There are 17 residues in the CDR3. Germline CDR1 and CDR2: SEHNR and FQNEAQ (reference sequence). The V gene lost 3 bases and the J gene lost 2 bases, with 19 bases spanning the gap. CDR3 nucleotide sequence: TGTGCCAGCAGCTTGTCACCAGGGAGATCCGATAACACTGAAGCTTTCTTT. The encoded protein is CASSLSPGRSDNTEAFF.

The chain combines TRBV7-2 with TRBJ2-3; a weak D match, TRBD1 (8 bases). The CDR3 runs 17 residues. V was clipped by 5 bases and J by 3 bases, with 21 bases between them. CDR1 is SGHTA and CDR2 is FQGNSA in the germline V gene. CDR3 in DNA: TGTGCCAGCAGCCTTCACAGGGGGGGGTCGAAGACAGATACGCAGTATTTT. It translates to CASSLHRGGSKTDTQYF.

The V and J genes are TRBV4-3 and TRBJ1-1; 9 bases are a match to TRBD1. This CDR3 is built from 15 residues. Germline trimming cut 2 bases from V and 5 bases from J; bases unmatched to any gene: 6. Germline-derived CDR1 and CDR2 are LGHNA and YSLEER. The CDR3 protein is CASSQMGQGGTEAFF. CDR3 coding DNA: TGCGCCAGCAGCCAAATGGGACAGGGTGGGACTGAAGCTTTCTTT.

This clone came up once. This chain joins TRBV11-2 and TRBJ2-7, with 8 bases lining up with TRBD1. V shed 5 bases and J 9 bases; nucleotides not matched to a gene: 3. The CDR3 extends over 11 amino acids. From germline, CDR1 is SGHAT and CDR2 FQNNGV. CDR3: CASSLGTGQYF. In nucleotides, the CDR3 is TGTGCCAGCAGCCTGGGGACAGGGCAGTACTTC.

The rearrangement uses TRBV30 and TRBJ1-3; D may be TRBD1 (5 bases). Per the germline V gene, CDR1 is GTSNPN and CDR2 is SVGIG (reference sequence). The CDR3 sequence is 16 residues long. Trimming removed 1 base at V and 0 bases at J, with 13 bases between. The CDR3 loop is CAWSATGRTSGNTIYF. The CDR3 DNA follows: TGTGCCTGGAGTGCCACGGGACGGACCTCTGGAAACACCATATATTTT.

This CDR3 reads CASSPGTVLLSTNEKLFF. CDR3 nucleotide sequence: TGTGCCAGCAGCCCCGGGACCGTCCTCCTTTCAACTAATGAAAAACTGTTTTTT. The chain joins TRBV5-8 to TRBJ1-4; D may be TRBD1 (5 bases). The length of the CDR3 is 18 residues. Trimming removed 4 bases from V and 0 bases from J, with 19 bases in between. Germline V gene data show CDR1 as SGHTS and CDR2 as YDEGEE. Together with reference TRBV5-8 and TRBJ1-4, the CDR3 gives the full variable domain: EAGVTQSPTHLIKTRGQQATLRCSPISGHTSVYWYQQALGLGLQFLLWYDEGEERNRGNFPPRFSGRQFPNYSSELNVNALELEDSALYLCASSPGTVLLSTNEKLFFGSGTQLSVL.

This clone was counted only a few times. The chain uses TRBV4-1 and TRBJ1-5; no definite D call. CDR3 size: 16 residues. Between the trimmed V and J ends, which lost 1 base and 3 bases, there was a span of 13 bases. Germline values: CDR1 MGHRA, CDR2 YSYEKL. Here the CDR3 reads CASSQGSSAANQPQHF. The CDR3 region has the DNA TGCGCCAGCAGCCAAGGATCGTCTGCCGCCAATCAGCCCCAGCATTTT.

The J gene is TRBJ1-1, the V gene TRBV5-1, with D tentatively TRBD1 (5 bases). V dropped 2 bases and J dropped 4 bases, with 12 bases sitting between them. The CDR3 contains 14 residues. The V gene's germline CDR1 is SGHRS and CDR2 YFSETQ. The CDR3 here is CASSFSGEVTEAFF. CDR3 nucleotides: TGCGCCAGCAGCTTTTCGGGGGAGGTCACTGAAGCTTTCTTT.

The J gene is TRBJ1-2, the V gene TRBV5-5, with a tentative D call TRBD1 (6 bases). The CDR3 extends over 16 amino acids. The V gene's germline CDR1 is SGHKS and CDR2 YYEKEE (reference sequence). V was trimmed by 6 bases and J by 2 bases, leaving 20 bases between them. The CDR3 protein is CASTTGPRDTNYGYTF. The DNA for the CDR3 is TGTGCCAGCACCACCGGGCCCCGGGACACGAACTATGGCTACACCTTC.

The CDR3 bases are TGTGCCAGCAGCTCCTTAGTTGGGGAGCAGTTCTTC. Protein: CASSSLVGEQFF. This chain connects TRBV5-4 to TRBJ2-1; D uncertain. There are 12 residues in the CDR3. V was pared by 3 bases and J by 10 bases, with 11 bases between. Germline V gene data show CDR1 as SGHNT and CDR2 as YYREEE (reference sequence).

The V and J genes are TRBV19 and TRBJ2-5; 8 positions match TRBD2. V lost 10 bases, J lost 5 bases, and 15 bases stayed unmatched. The CDR3 consists of 15 residues. Looked up from germline, CDR1 is LNHDA and CDR2 is SQIVND (reference sequence). CDR3 coding DNA: TGTGCCACCACCCAGTGGAGGGGCGGGGGGGAGACCCAGTACTTC. Protein: CATTQWRGGGETQYF.

Only one count was recorded for this clone. This rearrangement joins TRBV2 to TRBJ1-1; 9 nucleotides agree with TRBD1. This CDR3 has 14 amino acids. CDR1 is SNHLY and CDR2 is FYNNEI in the germline V gene. The ends lost 3 bases at V and 6 bases at J; junction bases unmatched: 5. This CDR3 is CASSDTGGAPEAFF. CDR3 bases: TGTGCCAGCAGTGATACAGGGGGCGCGCCTGAAGCTTTCTTT.

The V call is TRBV5-1, the J call TRBJ2-2, with 7 nucleotides matching TRBD1. The CDR3 contains 15 residues. Per the germline V gene, CDR1 is SGHRS and CDR2 is YFSETQ. Unmatched junction bases numbered 5, after V lost 4 bases and J lost 2 bases. The CDR3 is CASSPRQGNTGELFF. CDR3 bases: TGCGCCAGCAGCCCGAGACAGGGCAACACCGGGGAGCTGTTTTTT.

The genes are TRBV10-2 and TRBJ2-7; perhaps D is TRBD1 or TRBD2 (5 bases each). Germline assignment: CDR1 WSHSY and CDR2 SAAADI. V lost 10 bases, J lost 6 bases, and 16 bases lay in between. This CDR3 is built from 12 residues. CDR3 nucleotide sequence: TGCGCCACCCGGGGCCCCTCCCTCGAGCAGTACTTC. Translating gives CATRGPSLEQYF.

This rearrangement joins TRBV11-2 to TRBJ2-3; 7 bases match TRBD1. Trimming removed 5 bases from V and 2 bases from J; junction bases left unmatched: 16. Germline CDR1 and CDR2: SGHAT and FQNNGV. The CDR3 contains 18 residues. CDR3 loop: CASSPRGNRGQVTDTQYF. The CDR3 DNA reads as TGTGCCAGCAGCCCGAGAGGGAACAGGGGTCAGGTCACAGATACGCAGTATTTT. Using reference TRBV11-2 and TRBJ2-3 for the parts outside the CDR3, the full variable domain is EAGVAQSPRYKIIEKRQSVAFWCNPISGHATLYWYQQILGQGPKLLIQFQNNGVVDDSQLPKDRFSAERLKGVDSTLKIQPAKLEDSAVYLCASSPRGNRGQVTDTQYFGPGTRLTVL.

The chain links TRBV24-1 to TRBJ1-5; D might be TRBD1 (5 bases). Germline V CDR1 and CDR2: KGHDR, SFDVKD. This CDR3 contains 12 residues. V shed 6 bases and J shed 4 bases, with 6 bases lying between them. In nucleotides, the CDR3 is TGTGCCACCAGTACAGGTAATCAGCCCCAGCATTTT. Translation: CATSTGNQPQHF.

The chain joins TRBV5-6 to TRBJ1-1, with D perhaps matching TRBD1 (6 bases). The V end lost 1 base, the J end lost 3 bases, and 22 bases lay between the germline ends. Germline CDR1 reads SGHDT; CDR2 reads YYEEEE. The CDR3 sequence is 18 residues long. The CDR3 DNA reads as TGTGCCAGCAGCTTGACCCTACAGGGTTTGACGAGGGACACTGAAGCTTTCTTT. It is translated as CASSLTLQGLTRDTEAFF.